This TCR beta chain was recovered during a study of blood T cell repertoires in COVID-19. Study overall: Collection of acute and convalescent COVID-19 samples took place in the United States, Italy and Spain. PBMCs, B-cell-depleted T cells, or T cells provided the cDNA or gDNA that made up the material.

In the original processing: Cell counts per sample came from amplifying reference gene primers. TCRdb's copy holds only in-frame clones and misses some; the assay was immunoSEQ multiplex PCR. V, J and clone size were drawn from that table, and D and trimming were deduced from the DNA. The sample holds over 200,000 clones, roughly 80% seen once. V was pared by 3 bases and J by 5 bases, with 8 bases between. The CDR3 spans 14 residues. Sample: peripheral blood. This rearrangement joins TRBV23-1 to TRBJ1-6; perhaps TRBD1 as D (6 bases). TRBV23-1 has ORF status, its function being uncertain. The clonotype comes from a woman at least 80 years old with acute or convalescent COVID-19. The CDR3 region is CASSQGADNSPLHF. For the CDR3, the DNA is TGCGCCAGCAGTCAGGGGGCCGATAATTCACCCCTCCACTTT.